These 25 T cell receptor beta chains were all obtained from the same sample, sequenced in a study of response to subunit inactivated influenza vaccine (dated by TCRdb to the late 2010s). The library relied on RT-PCR. The sequencer listed for this sample is Illumina HiSeq 2500. TCRdb applied fastp at Q25 and MiXCR to the public reads, then kept only in-frame beta chains. All rows with the same CDR3 protein become a single entry with the most common DNA and genes. The sample contains hundreds of thousands of distinct CDR3 sequences, 12% of them found a single time. Roughly 10% of the sample is taken by the ten largest. Material: PBMCs from blood, obtained on the day of vaccination. Receptors were obtained from a man aged 50-60 years who received an inactivated influenza vaccine. Donor details come from another sample of the same person, matched by shared clones.

This clonotype was detected ten times or more. This sequence joins TRBV27 and TRBJ2-7, with 9 bases identical to TRBD1. The CDR3 runs 15 residues. Unmatched junction bases numbered 11, after V lost 8 bases and J lost 3 bases. Germline-derived CDR1 and CDR2 are MNHEY and SMNVEV (reference sequence). The CDR3 DNA reads as TGTGCCAGCCAGAGGTACGGACAGGGGTTCTACGAGCAGTACTTC. Its protein product is CASQRYGQGFYEQYF.

This clonotype was seen a few times. The chain's CDR3 is CASRKQGQPNTEAFF. CDR3 nucleotide sequence: TGCGCCAGCAGAAAACAGGGACAGCCGAACACTGAAGCTTTCTTT. This chain joins TRBV5-1 and TRBJ1-1, with 7 bases aligning to TRBD1. Germline CDR1 SGHRS, CDR2 YFSETQ. The CDR3 is 15 residues long. J gave up 1 base and V 5 bases, and 8 bases lay outside the gene matches.

The rearrangement joins TRBV10-3 to TRBJ2-7; D unresolved. Trimming took off 4 bases at V and 2 bases at J, with 9 bases between the two ends. The CDR3 runs 13 residues. Germline values: CDR1 ENHRY, CDR2 SYGVKD. The CDR3 nucleotides read TGTGCCATCAGTGCTGGGCCTGCCTACGAGCAGTACTTC. The encoded protein is CAISAGPAYEQYF.

The chain combines TRBV18 with TRBJ2-5; a weak D match, TRBD2 (7 bases). V was clipped by 1 base and J by 3 bases, with 15 bases between them. CDR3 length: 16 residues. Germline values: CDR1 KGHSH, CDR2 LQKENI. CDR3 amino acids: CASSPRGGLPEETQYF. The CDR3 bases are TGTGCCAGCTCACCACGGGGGGGGCTTCCAGAAGAGACCCAGTACTTC.

The chain is built from TRBV6-1 and TRBJ2-7, with D unresolved. Germline V gene sequence: CDR1 MNHNS, CDR2 SASEGT. V lost 6 bases to trimming and J lost 2 bases, with 14 bases between them. This CDR3 region has 14 residues. The CDR3 here is CASSETARTYEQYF. CDR3 bases: TGTGCCAGCAGCGAGACTGCCCGGACCTACGAGCAGTACTTC.

This clonotype was counted between two and nine times. The chain is built from TRBV12-3 or TRBV12-4 and TRBJ2-5, with 8 nucleotides matching TRBD1. The CDR3 loop spans 15 amino acids. J gave up 3 bases and V 0 bases, and 3 bases lay outside the gene matches. CDR3 loop: CASSLAEDREETQYF. Here the CDR3 DNA reads TGTGCCAGCAGTTTAGCGGAGGACAGGGAAGAGACCCAGTACTTC.

This chain connects TRBV5-1 to TRBJ2-2; 7 nucleotides line up with TRBD1. Trimming took 3 bases from V and 0 from J; bases not matched to a gene: 14. The V gene's germline CDR1 is SGHRS and CDR2 YFSETQ. This CDR3 comprises 19 residues. The CDR3 coding sequence is TGCGCCAGCAGCTCCCTGACAGGGCGCCTGCCTTCGAACACCGGGGAGCTGTTTTTT. It translates to CASSSLTGRLPSNTGELFF.

The genes are TRBV6-5 and TRBJ2-7, with TRBD1 identical over 7 bases. V lost 2 bases to trimming and J lost 1 base; unmatched junction nucleotides: 2. The germline CDR1 and CDR2 sequences are MNHEY and SVGAGI. The CDR3 loop spans 14 amino acids. The CDR3: CASSYETGSYEQYF. CDR3 bases: TGTGCCAGCAGTTACGAGACAGGGTCCTACGAGCAGTACTTC.

The chain links TRBV6-2 or TRBV6-3 to TRBJ2-5, with D tentatively TRBD1 or TRBD2 (5 bases each). Germline V gene lookup returns CDR1 MNHEY and CDR2 SVGEGT. The CDR3 contains 18 residues. The V end lost 3 bases, the J end lost 1 base, and 21 bases lay between the germline ends. CDR3 sequence: CASSYNPRQSGAQETQYF. Written as DNA, the CDR3 is TGTGCCAGCAGTTATAACCCACGGCAATCCGGGGCCCAAGAGACCCAGTACTTC.

V is TRBV20-1 and J is TRBJ2-1; D gene unclear. CDR1 is DFQATT, CDR2 SNEGSKA, per germline (reference sequence). This CDR3 spans 13 amino acids. The CDR3, as DNA: TGCAGCCCCATGGGGATTAGGGATAATGAGCAGTTCTTC. It specifies CSPMGIRDNEQFF.

The chain links TRBV28 to TRBJ1-1; 9 bases match TRBD1. The ends lost 1 base at V and 0 bases at J; junction bases unmatched: 3. The CDR3 covers 16 residues. Germline assignment: CDR1 MDHEN and CDR2 SYDVKM. The CDR3 is CASSLLGTGMNTEAFF. Here the CDR3 DNA reads TGTGCCAGCAGTTTATTGGGGACAGGGATGAACACTGAAGCTTTCTTT.

J is TRBJ2-3 and V is TRBV18; D remains ambiguous. The ends were cut back, 4 bases at V and 4 bases at J, with 12 bases in the middle. The germline CDR1 and CDR2 sequences are KGHSH and LQKENI. The CDR3 is 14 amino acids. CDR3 sequence reads: CASSLKGQPDTQYF. The CDR3 nucleotides read TGTGCCAGCTCACTAAAAGGTCAGCCAGATACGCAGTATTTT.

About this clonotype: The junction departs from germline at one end; a sequencing error may be responsible. The chain employs TRBV3-1 and TRBJ2-3, with 12 bases fitting TRBD2. Germline V CDR1 and CDR2: LGHDT, YNNKEL (reference sequence). The CDR3 is made up of 17 amino acids. CDR3 protein: CASTQERLAGVSDTQYF. Written as DNA, the CDR3 is TGTGCCAGCACCCAAGAAAGACTAGCGGGAGTGTCAGATACGCAGTATTTT.

This chain connects TRBV20-1 to TRBJ1-5; possibly TRBD1 for D (6 bases). There are 16 residues in the CDR3. Per germline, CDR1 DFQATT and CDR2 SNEGSKA (reference sequence). V was trimmed by 1 base and J by 4 bases, leaving 17 bases between them. This CDR3 reads CSARVPRGTPNQPQHF. Here the CDR3 DNA reads TGCAGTGCTAGAGTTCCGAGAGGGACACCAAATCAGCCCCAGCATTTT.

The genes are TRBV6-1 and TRBJ1-2; 7 nucleotides align to TRBD1. Unmatched junction bases numbered 13, after V lost 4 bases and J lost 8 bases. The CDR3 is made up of 15 amino acids. The germline CDR1 and CDR2 sequences are MNHNS and SASEGT. The DNA for the CDR3 is TGTGCCAGCAGTGCGCTAGACAGGGAAGCGGAAGGCTACACCTTC. Translation gives CASSALDREAEGYTF.

The chain links TRBV6-2 or TRBV6-3 to TRBJ2-7; 8 nucleotides line up with TRBD2. Germline-derived CDR1 and CDR2 are MNHEY and SVGEGT. The CDR3 runs to 17 residues. J was trimmed by 2 bases and V by 7 bases; bases with no gene match: 16. CDR3: CASMSVIQAGVPYEQYF. The CDR3 bases are TGTGCCAGCATGTCTGTTATCCAAGCGGGAGTCCCCTACGAGCAGTACTTC.

This clonotype has a count of ten or more. J is TRBJ1-6 and V is TRBV9; D gene ambiguous. The CDR3 covers 13 residues. Trimming took off 5 bases at V and 5 bases at J, with 8 bases between the two ends. Germline V gives CDR1 SGDLS, CDR2 YYNGEE. The CDR3 reads CASSRGDNSPLHF. As DNA, the CDR3 is TGTGCCAGCAGTCGGGGTGATAATTCACCCCTCCACTTT. Looking up the rest from reference TRBV9 and TRBJ1-6 gives the full variable domain: DSGVTQTPKHLITATGQRVTLRCSPRSGDLSVYWYQQSLDQGLQFLIQYYNGEERAKGNILERFSAQQFPDLHSELNLSSLELGDSALYFCASSRGDNSPLHFGNGTRLTVT.

This clonotype was counted only a few times. V is TRBV5-1 and J is TRBJ2-3, with TRBD1 as a possible D gene (6 bases). V gave up 5 bases and J gave up 0 bases, with 13 bases separating them. The CDR3 is made up of 15 amino acids. Germline CDR1 is SGHRS and CDR2 is YFSETQ. The CDR3 region is CASSETGRSTDTQYF. The CDR3 DNA is TGCGCCAGCAGTGAAACAGGGAGAAGCACAGATACGCAGTATTTT.

The chain combines TRBV7-2 with TRBJ1-1, with D uncertain. V was pared by 5 bases and J by 2 bases, with 15 bases between. Germline V gene lookup returns CDR1 SGHTA and CDR2 FQGNSA. CDR3 length: 15 residues. The CDR3 DNA sequence: TGTGCCAGCAGCCCACAGTCCGGAGTTAACACTGAAGCTTTCTTT. Its translation: CASSPQSGVNTEAFF.

This clonotype occurred a few times. The CDR3 region is CASSRDNPNNEQFF. CDR3 coding DNA: TGCGCCAGCAGCCGGGACAATCCAAACAATGAGCAGTTCTTC. V and J are TRBV5-1 and TRBJ2-1; a weak D match, TRBD1 (6 bases). This CDR3 has 14 residues. Looked up from germline, CDR1 is SGHRS and CDR2 is YFSETQ. V lost 4 bases and J 5 bases, leaving 13 bases between the germline ends.

The table lists this clonotype with many counts. V is TRBV4-3 and J is TRBJ1-3, with D possibly TRBD1 on 5 matching bases. CDR3 length: 16 amino acids. CDR1 and CDR2 from the germline V gene are LGHNA and YSLEER. Trimming removed 0 bases at V and 4 bases at J, with 13 bases between. The CDR3 DNA follows: TGCGCCAGCAGCCAAGATACCGGGACCGGAGGAAACACCATATATTTT. Translation gives CASSQDTGTGGNTIYF.

This clonotype was picked up a small number of times. The chain couples TRBV5-1 to TRBJ2-1; 12 bases are a match to TRBD1. Germline assignment: CDR1 SGHRS and CDR2 YFSETQ. With 4 bases clipped from V and 9 bases from J, the junction kept 8 bases outside the gene matches. This CDR3 contains 15 residues. CDR3 DNA sequence: TGCGCCAGCAGCCCCACGGGACAGGGGGCCGGTGAGCAGTTCTTC. This gives the protein CASSPTGQGAGEQFF.

This clonotype was seen only a few times. The rearrangement joins TRBV12-3 or TRBV12-4 to TRBJ2-7; 8 positions agree with TRBD2. The CDR3 spans 17 residues. The V and J ends lost 7 bases and 5 bases, in that order; junction bases with no gene match: 19. The CDR3 is CASTIEVLAGGSHEQYF. DNA of the CDR3: TGTGCCAGCACCATAGAGGTATTGGCGGGGGGTTCCCACGAGCAGTACTTC.

Only a few counts were recorded for this clonotype. The chain employs TRBV5-1 and TRBJ1-6; unclear D gene. CDR3 length: 15 amino acids. The V and J ends lost 4 bases and 2 bases respectively, with 10 bases between them. Germline V gives CDR1 SGHRS, CDR2 YFSETQ. CDR3 loop: CASSPGSTYNSPLHF. CDR3 coding DNA: TGCGCCAGCAGCCCCGGGTCCACCTATAATTCACCCCTCCACTTT.

This chain uses TRBV5-1 with TRBJ2-2; 8 bases map to TRBD1. Trimming cost V 3 bases and J 3 bases; bases outside gene matches: 1. The CDR3 loop spans 14 amino acids. Germline V gives CDR1 SGHRS, CDR2 YFSETQ. The CDR3 sequence is CASSSGQDTGELFF. Here the CDR3 DNA reads TGCGCCAGCAGCTCGGGACAGGACACCGGGGAGCTGTTTTTT.